The clone carrying this T cell receptor beta chain was found once. Its antigen is currently unknown. Using immunoSEQ multiplex PCR, the repertoire was profiled, and TCRdb retains in-frame clones only, with some absent. The data contain fewer than 1.6 million clones, approximately 98.5% of them singletons. The data are from a study of shared clonotypes between healthy human individuals. Study-level results: Since donors were few, the genetic and exposure-history diversity represented was limited.

The CDR3 runs to 17 residues. V lost 2 bases, J lost 1 base, and 11 bases stayed unmatched. CDR1 and CDR2 from the germline V gene are SGHTA and FQGNSA. A CD45RA+ naive subset and a CD45RA-negative memory subset were split from CD4+ cells. The receptor's source is a man between 25 and 39 years old in good health. The sequenced material came from naive CD4+ T cells sorted from blood. Subset meaning: CD45RA+ positively selected. This rearrangement joins TRBV7-2 to TRBJ2-7; 7 positions agree with TRBD1. This CDR3 reads CASSLKVLTGTSYEQYF. In DNA, the CDR3 is TGTGCCAGCAGCTTAAAAGTCTTGACAGGGACGTCCTACGAGCAGTACTTC.